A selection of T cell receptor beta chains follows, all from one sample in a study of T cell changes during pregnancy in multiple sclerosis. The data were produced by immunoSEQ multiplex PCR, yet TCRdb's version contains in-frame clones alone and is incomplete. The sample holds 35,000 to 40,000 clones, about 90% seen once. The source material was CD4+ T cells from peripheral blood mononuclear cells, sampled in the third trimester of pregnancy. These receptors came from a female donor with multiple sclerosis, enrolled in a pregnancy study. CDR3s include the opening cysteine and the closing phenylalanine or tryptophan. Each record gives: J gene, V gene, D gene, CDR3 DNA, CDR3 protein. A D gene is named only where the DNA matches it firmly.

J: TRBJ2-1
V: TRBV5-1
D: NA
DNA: TGCGCCAGCAGCTTGACAAATTGGGACACCAATGAGCAGTTCTTC
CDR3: CASSLTNWDTNEQFF

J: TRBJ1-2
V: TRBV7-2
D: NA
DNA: TGTGCCAGCAGCTTAGACGGCGGCAGGGTCTATGGCTACACCTTC
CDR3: CASSLDGGRVYGYTF

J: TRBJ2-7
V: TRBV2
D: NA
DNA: TGTGCCAGCAGTGAAGAGGGGCCATACGAGCAGTACTTC
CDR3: CASSEEGPYEQYF

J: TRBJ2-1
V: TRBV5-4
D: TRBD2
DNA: TGTGCCAGCAGCCTACTAGCGGGGTCCGCCTACAATGAGCAGTTCTTC
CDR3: CASSLLAGSAYNEQFF

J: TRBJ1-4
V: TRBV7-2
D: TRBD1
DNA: TGTGCCAGCAGCCTAACCCGGGACAGGGAAAAACTGTTTTTT
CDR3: CASSLTRDREKLFF

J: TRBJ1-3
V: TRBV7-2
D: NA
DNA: TGTGCCAGCAGCCCTCCGGGAAGGACGGCTGGAAACACCATATATTTT
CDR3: CASSPPGRTAGNTIYF

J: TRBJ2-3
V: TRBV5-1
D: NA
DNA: TGCGCCAGCAGCCCTGGAGACTCCCGAGATACGCAGTATTTT
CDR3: CASSPGDSRDTQYF

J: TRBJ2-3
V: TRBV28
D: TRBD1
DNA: TGTGCCAGCAGAGGGACAGGGGGCAAGGGCACAGATACGCAGTATTTT
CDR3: CASRGTGGKGTDTQYF

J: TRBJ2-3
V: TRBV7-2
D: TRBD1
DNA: TGTGCCAGCAGTTCCAACAGGGGTGGAGATACGCAGTATTTT
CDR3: CASSSNRGGDTQYF

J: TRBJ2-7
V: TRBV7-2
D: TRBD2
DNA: TGTGCCAGCAGCTTAGCGACTAGCGGGAGAACGTACGAGCAGTACTTC
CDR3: CASSLATSGRTYEQYF

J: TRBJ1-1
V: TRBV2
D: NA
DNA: TGTGCCAGCAGGGGAGGGGAGAACACTGAAGCTTTCTTT
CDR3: CASRGGENTEAFF

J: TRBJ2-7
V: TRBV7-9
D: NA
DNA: TGTGCCAGCAGCTTAACGACAGGCGAGCAGTACTTC
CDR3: CASSLTTGEQYF

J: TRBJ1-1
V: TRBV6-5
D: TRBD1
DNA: TGTGCCAGCAGGGACAGGAGTAACACTGAAGCTTTCTTT
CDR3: CASRDRSNTEAFF